This TCR beta chain was sequenced during a study of T cells after posttransplantation cyclophosphamide listed by TCRdb under 2016. Looking at the study overall: The study tracked T cell repertoire reconstitution by TRB sequencing after myeloablative bone marrow transplantation using posttransplantation cyclophosphamide as GVHD prophylaxis. Blood from every one of the 30 to 35 PTCy patients who had 1-year posttransplant specimens underwent TRB sequencing. Antigen receptor sequencing was done on samples from some 40 PTCy-treated patients and from 15 to 20 related bone marrow donors of those patients. Up to about 3 additional blood samples from 2 to 5.2 years after transplant were also TRB-sequenced in 3 patients, as was pretransplant blood from 4 patients. Public TRB sequences were compared against a database of over 3,000 sequences linked to responses to pathogens, tumor antigens, self-antigens and alloantigens. Because TRA and TRB clonality correlated tightly in 9 samples, the subsequent TCR analyses were limited to TRB only.

About this clone itself: Its binding antigen is unknown. Base qualities are not recorded, but no much larger clone differs from it by a single base.

TRB sequencing used genomic DNA with the immunoSEQ assay at survey resolution or the hsTCRB kit. Per the authors' processing: The immunoSEQ software handled the initial read processing, while the LymphoSeq R package was used for the repertoire analyses. Clonality was calculated as 1 minus normalized Shannon entropy, and the Gini coefficient was also calculated for each TRB dataset. Phenotypes of unsorted samples were inferred by mapping TRB sequences from sorted subsets of the recipient or donor onto the same recipient's unsorted samples. TCRdb holds this immuneACCESS table with in-frame rearrangements only. Some clones are missing; in checked studies, unresolved V genes explain under half, and the rest has no known cause. V and J calls and clone size come straight from that table; D and trimming were deduced from the DNA. The sample yields about 9,200 clones; over 95% were counted once. Clones ranked in the top ten supply 0.27% of the sample.

The CDR3 runs 13 residues from the cysteine to the phenylalanine. Just the 39-base CDR3 DNA is kept, in frame starting at base 1. Reading the germline V gene gives CDR1 MGHDK and CDR2 SYGVNS. A distance of 8 bases separates the germline ends of V and J, which lose 7 bases and 1 base respectively. Points the paper makes about the study in general: The TRB repertoires of T cells infiltrating skin or GI tract showed only limited overlap with the TRB repertoires of T cells in blood. At 1-2 months, donor-recipient similarity was low but rose over the first year, and the later blood repertoires were often dominated by donor CD8+ memory clones. Across roughly 45 patients, recipient CMV seropositivity and CMV reactivation were highly associated with TRB clonality; PTCy diversity was similar to CNI/methotrexate controls.

On the day of marrow donation, related bone marrow donors gave peripheral blood samples. Viable CD3+CD4+ or CD3+CD8+ cells that were CCR7+CD45RA+CD45RO-CD95-CD27+CD28+ were classified as naive T cells. Peripheral blood and bone marrow mononuclear cells were isolated by Ficoll-Hypaque density centrifugation and were cryopreserved. Sorting of CD4+ and CD8+ T cells, including naive and memory subsets, was performed by FACS on a FACSAria II. This TCR was sampled from a man aged 45-60 years in good health, CMV-negative, and a related stem cell transplant donor. Sequenced material: naive CD8+ T cells sorted from PBMCs. This chain joins TRBV25-1 to TRBJ2-1; TRBD2 is possibly the D segment (6 matching bases). The bases read TGTGCCAGCATGGGACTTTCCTACAATGAGCAGTTCTTC. Its coded protein is CASMGLSYNEQFF.